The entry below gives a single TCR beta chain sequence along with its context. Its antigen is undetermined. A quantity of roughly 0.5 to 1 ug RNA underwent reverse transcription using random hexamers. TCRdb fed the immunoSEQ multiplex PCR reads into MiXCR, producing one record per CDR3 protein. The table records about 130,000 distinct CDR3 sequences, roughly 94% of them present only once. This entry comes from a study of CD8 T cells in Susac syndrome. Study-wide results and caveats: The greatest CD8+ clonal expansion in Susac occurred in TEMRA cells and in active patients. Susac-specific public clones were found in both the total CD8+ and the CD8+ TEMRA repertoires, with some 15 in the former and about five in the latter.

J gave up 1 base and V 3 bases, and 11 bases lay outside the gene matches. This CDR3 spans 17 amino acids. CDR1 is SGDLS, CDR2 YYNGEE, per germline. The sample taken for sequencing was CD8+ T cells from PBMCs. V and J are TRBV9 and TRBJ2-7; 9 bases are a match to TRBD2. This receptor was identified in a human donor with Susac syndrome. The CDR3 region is CASSAAAGTSRSYEQYF. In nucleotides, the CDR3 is TGTGCCAGCAGCGCAGCTGCAGGGACTAGCCGATCCTACGAGCAGTACTTC.